The clone carrying this TCR beta chain turned up a few times. TCRdb used MiXCR to reprocess the 5' RACE reads, holding one entry per CDR3 protein. Of approximately 64,000 distinct CDR3 sequences in the sample, around 21% were seen once. This entry is derived from a study of HIV-infected patients and healthy controls. V was clipped by 10 bases and J by 0 bases; unmatched bases: 14. This CDR3 spans 17 amino acids. The germline V gene encodes CDR1 ENHRY and CDR2 SYGVKD. The chain carries TRBV10-3 and TRBJ2-3, with 9 bases fitting TRBD1. The TCR sequence derives from a human donor in good health. Sequencing used CD4+ T cells from blood. The CDR3 coding sequence is TGTGCCACCTGGGACAGGGACGTAGGGCCCAGCACAGATACGCAGTATTTT. Protein sequence: CATWDRDVGPSTDTQYF.